This T cell receptor (beta chain) was sequenced in a study of shared clonotypes between healthy human individuals. Study outcomes and limitations: An effect of sequencing depth on clonotype sharing among donors was expected.

CDR3 length: 19 residues. The germline gives CDR1 SGHRS, CDR2 YFSETQ. The junction had 9 bases not matched to a gene; V was cut back by 3 bases and J by 0 bases. For this clone: Its cognate antigen is unknown.

Using immunoSEQ multiplex PCR, the repertoire was profiled, and TCRdb retains in-frame clones only, with some absent. The table shows about 1.5 million clones, with under 99% occurring only once. This receptor was taken from a man in his thirties or forties in good health. Sequenced material: naive CD4+ T cells sorted from blood. Subset defined: CD45RA+ positively selected. The rearrangement links TRBV5-1 to TRBJ2-2; TRBD2 agrees at 12 bases. The CDR3 spells CASSSTLTSGSSNTGELFF. The CDR3 nucleotides read TGCGCCAGCAGCTCTACATTGACTAGCGGGAGTTCGAACACCGGGGAGCTGTTTTTT.